This TCR beta chain was identified in a study of blood T cell repertoires in COVID-19. As for the study in general: Collection of acute and convalescent COVID-19 samples took place in the United States, Italy and Spain. PBMCs, B-cell-depleted T cells, or T cells were the source of the cDNA or gDNA that made up the material.

Per the germline V gene, CDR1 is SGDLS and CDR2 is YYNGEE. Trimming stripped 1 base from V and 2 bases from J, with 16 bases between. The CDR3 runs 16 residues. Authors' analysis steps: Counts of nucleated cells, estimated from reference gene primer amplification, were obtained. The assay was immunoSEQ multiplex PCR, and TCRdb's table has in-frame clones only and misses some. The DNA was the basis for D and trimming; V, J and clone size are from that table. The table shows tens of thousands of clones, with roughly 88% occurring only once. This sequence originates from a human donor in a cohort sampled during active COVID-19. Sequencing was carried out using peripheral blood. This rearrangement joins TRBV9 to TRBJ2-7, with D maybe TRBD2 (7 bases). The DNA of the CDR3 is TGTGCCAGCAGCGTACGGGGGGCTAGCAACACCTACGAGCAGTACTTC. As protein: CASSVRGASNTYEQYF.